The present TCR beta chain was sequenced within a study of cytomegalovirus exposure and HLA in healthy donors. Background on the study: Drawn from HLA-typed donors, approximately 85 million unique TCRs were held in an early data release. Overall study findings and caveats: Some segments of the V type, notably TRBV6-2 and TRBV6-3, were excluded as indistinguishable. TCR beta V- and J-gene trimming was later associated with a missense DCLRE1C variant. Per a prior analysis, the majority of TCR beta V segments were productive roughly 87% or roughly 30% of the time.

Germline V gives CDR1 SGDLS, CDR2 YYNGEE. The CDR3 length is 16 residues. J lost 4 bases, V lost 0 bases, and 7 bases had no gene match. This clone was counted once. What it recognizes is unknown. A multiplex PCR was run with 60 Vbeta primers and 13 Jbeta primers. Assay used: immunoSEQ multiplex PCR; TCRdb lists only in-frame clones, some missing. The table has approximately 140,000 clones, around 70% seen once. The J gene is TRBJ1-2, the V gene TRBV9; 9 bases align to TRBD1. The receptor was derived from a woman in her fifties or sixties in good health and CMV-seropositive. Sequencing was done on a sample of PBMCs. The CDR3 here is CASSVAGGQGFYGYTF. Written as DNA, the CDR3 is TGTGCCAGCAGCGTAGCGGGCGGACAGGGGTTCTATGGCTACACCTTC. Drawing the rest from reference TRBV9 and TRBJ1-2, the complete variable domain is DSGVTQTPKHLITATGQRVTLRCSPRSGDLSVYWYQQSLDQGLQFLIQYYNGEERAKGNILERFSAQQFPDLHSELNLSSLELGDSALYFCASSVAGGQGFYGYTFGSGTRLTVV.